This T cell receptor beta chain is drawn from a study of low-dose radiotherapy and immunotherapy resistance in tumors. The germline V gene has CDR1 KGHSH and CDR2 LQKENI. The V and J ends lost 3 bases and 0 bases respectively, with 11 bases between them. The CDR3 runs to 15 residues. TRAV and TRBV primers primed cDNA for both TCRalpha and TCRbeta. The authors amplified TCRs for approximately 20 PCR cycles with a constant-region primer and a V-primer adapter. MiXCR, applied by TCRdb to the reads, yields one record per CDR3 protein. The table includes 9,700 or so distinct CDR3 sequences, roughly four fifths detected once.

The V call is TRBV18, the J call TRBJ1-2; perhaps TRBD1 as D (5 bases). This clonotype was sampled from a human donor with advanced metastatic prostate, ovarian, gallbladder or colorectal cancer (not recorded which). This table probably holds off-target reads from a library built for another chain. The CDR3 DNA reads as TGTGCCAGCTCACCTCGGGACGGAACTAACTATGGCTACACCTTC. Translating it yields CASSPRDGTNYGYTF.